This TCR beta chain was identified in a study of cytomegalovirus exposure and HLA in healthy donors (dated by TCRdb to the late 2010s). Context from the whole study: An earlier analysis of 587 of the donors reported 276 Gb of sequence data and around 110 million unique TCR beta sequences obtained from about 179 million T cells. All discovery cohort repertoires had been generated using a single sequencing platform. A later genetic analysis took genome-wide SNP genotypes for about 55% of the 666 donors and used that subset as a discovery cohort. To study patterns of TCR occurrence, a later analysis re-analyzed previously published TCR beta repertoires from 666 donors and added high-resolution HLA genotyping. The later analysis used no new phenotypic data to find candidate immune exposures, relying instead on TCR beta sequences and their occurrence across donors. Among some 410 genotyped donors of the cohort, an average of approximately 240,000 unique TCR beta nucleotide sequences were sequenced per donor, around a sixth of them non-productive. An earlier analysis of some 600 of the donors applied high-throughput TCR beta sequencing to assess whether each TCR beta V gene segment acted as functional or pseudogenic. The study used immunosequencing to profile the T cell repertoires of 666 subjects and linked those repertoires to cytomegalovirus serostatus. To predict cytomegalovirus infection status, the study brought together high-throughput TCR immunosequencing, statistical association of individual TCRs with disease status, and machine learning. Along with the approximately 650-subject first cohort, a separate validation cohort of more than 90 different subjects was used. Of the roughly 400 genotyped donors, roughly 85% fell in the genetic ancestry cluster associated with self-reported Caucasian donors. Four or five DR-DQ haplotypes were handled as single units for association and clustering, since linkage in the cohort was strong. Donor age, sex, ethnicity and CMV serostatus were compiled together with the repertoire data. The study aimed to test whether signatures of past pathogen exposure could be identified by cataloging public T cell receptors. Both class I and class II loci were covered by HLA typing, at four-digit resolution. About 330 gigabases of sequencing data and 70 million to 95 million unique TCR sequences made up an early release that covered 640 HLA-typed donors. The number of donors typed differed by locus, with about 629-630 for A, B, C, DRB1 and DQB1, 522 for DQA1, about 610 for DPA1, and roughly 450 for DPB1. The study at large found these results: Because some donors lacked HLA typing at each locus, the association tests relied only on the typed subset. Most TCR sequences were observed very rarely across donors, whereas some public TCRs were present in many individuals. For the cohort, immune exposure information was limited to CMV serostatus. Correlated functional status among segregating V segments might reflect linkage disequilibrium, but an unknown experimental factor could not be ruled out. In a later analysis, TCR association rates were found to vary across HLA loci, with the most associated TCRs seen for DRB1 alleles and the fewest for HLA-C alleles. Three of the identified cytomegalovirus-associated TCR beta chains were confirmed in vitro to be specific for cytomegalovirus antigens. Only TCR beta chains were sequenced in this cohort, and the absence of alpha or paired-chain data limited detectable features. Broadly in line with IMGT annotations, most TCR beta V segments showed up in productive rearrangements about 87% or about 30% of the time in an earlier analysis of approximately 600 of the donors. Assigning TCR associations to individual alleles was difficult when HLA alleles, especially DR and DQ, strongly co-occurred. The authors suggested that the approach could potentially be extended to other disease states and immunological phenotypes. The study listed around 160 TCR beta chains as associated with cytomegalovirus. A cluster of highly shared sequence variants was judged likely to represent a technical artifact of the sequencing pipeline. According to a later analysis, parvovirus B19, influenza, CMV and Epstein-Barr virus appeared linked to several top co-occurrence clusters. In a later analysis, some 17,000 TCR beta sequences were associated with specific HLA alleles at a false discovery rate of 0.05. The earlier analysis of 587 of the donors excluded roughly 17 rarely observed V segments, including chromosome 9 orphons, because counts were too low. In a later analysis, HLA-associated TCR beta chains showed more clonal expansion and lower generation probabilities than non-associated chains that were equally common. In a later genetic analysis, fewer N-insertions in productive TCRs were reported among donors in an Asian-associated ancestry cluster than the roughly 640-donor mean. The classifier was reported to diagnose cytomegalovirus status with high specificity and sensitivity in both the original cohort and the validation cohort. In a later genetic analysis, a missense DCLRE1C variant was associated with V-gene and J-gene trimming of TCR beta chains, and the association was replicated in an independent cohort. The presence/absence analyses assumed that sequencing depth was roughly uniform across donors, and that assumption may not be true. Some IMGT-functional V segments, including TRBV6-2 and TRBV6-3, could not be distinguished by the 87-base-pair reads and were therefore excluded. A further reported finding was that TCR beta sequences accurately predicted the HLA-A and HLA-B alleles for most subjects in the first cohort. A later analysis found that most CMV-associated TCR beta chains appeared HLA-restricted, with HLA associations seemingly driven largely by CMV exposure.

Library preparation was by the immunoSEQ multiplex PCR assay. A mixture of 60 forward primers for TCR Vbeta segments and 13 reverse primers for TCR Jbeta segments was used in the multiplex PCR. Amplification of the CDR3 region of rearranged TCR beta genes was performed with a multiplex PCR assay on genomic DNA. On the Illumina HiSeq System, the amplified TCR beta libraries were sequenced as 87-base-pair reads. As for the original processing: A later analysis counted approximately 84 million unique TCR beta chains across the 650 to 700 repertoires, and some 11 million of these chains were shared by at least two donors. A nearest-neighbor algorithm error-corrected the raw reads and collapsed the reads into unique sequences, merging closely related sequences to remove PCR and sequencing errors. CDR3 sequences were aligned to IMGT reference sequences to assign V, D and J gene segments. For a sequence to be retained, a match of at least six nucleotides was required to both a V gene segment and a J gene segment. Rearrangements were classified as productive when the CDR3 lacked stop codons and remained in frame with V and J, and all other rearrangements were classified as non-productive. CDR3 was defined according to IMGT convention as the region running from the second conserved V-encoded cysteine to the conserved J-encoded phenylalanine. The earlier analysis of 587 of the donors excluded any sequence lacking an unambiguous match to a single V gene segment. In an earlier analysis of 587 of the donors, V segments were called functional above 56.7% productive rearrangements and were called segregating when the between-donor standard deviation exceeded 5%. To diagnose cytomegalovirus status from the catalog of TCR beta chain sequences, a statistical classification framework was built. V and J gene assignment, in a later analysis, came from comparing TCR nucleotide sequences with IMGT/GENE-DB human TR gene sequences. A later analysis assigned CDR3 sequences and most-parsimonious VDJ recombination scenarios with the TCRdist pipeline. A later analysis defined each TCR beta chain by its CDR3 amino acid sequence plus V-gene family, and excluded reads lacking a unique V-gene family. To address suspected cross-contamination and a sequencing artifact, a later analysis removed some 620 highly shared, low-generation-probability nucleotide sequences. In a later analysis, a clonal expansion index for each public chain was calculated from normalized within-repertoire ranks of inferred template counts. A later analysis computed generation probabilities with a VDJ recombination model fitted to out-of-frame rearrangements, and checked the results against IGoR. In a later analysis, hypergeometric tests were used to score TCR-TCR, TCR-HLA and TCR-CMV co-occurrence, with a repertoire-size bias correction applied to TCR pairs. In a later analysis, false discovery rates were estimated by permuting HLA or CMV assignments 20 times. In a later analysis, co-occurring TCRs were grouped using DBSCAN, and TCRdist sequence similarity was added for clustering within HLA-allele-positive subsets. Repertoires with fewer than 30,000 or more than 120,000 public chains, plus five repertoires with anomalous nucleotide sharing, were excluded from co-occurrence clustering. The source is immuneACCESS, and TCRdb retained only in-frame sequences with V and J called. Part of the clones is not carried over; for the studies checked, unresolved V genes explain less than half of this, and the remainder is unexplained. That table furnishes V, J and clone size, whereas the DNA furnished D and trimming. The sample table records about 90,000 clones; roughly 72% of these occur just once. The ten largest account for approximately 20% of the sample.

The CDR3 runs 15 residues from the cysteine to the phenylalanine. Of the read, only the CDR3 DNA is kept; its 45 bases are in frame from base 1. CDR1 and CDR2, looked up from the germline V gene, are SGDLS and YYNGEE. Deletion took 1 base off V and 3 bases off J, with a span of 13 bases between the germline ends. The cohort consisted of more than 650 healthy bone marrow donors. Cohort members were all nominally healthy when sampled, although unrecorded immune exposures were likely present. The donor tested CMV seropositive, placing the donor among the 250 to 350 seropositive members of the cohort. Every donor gave a peripheral blood sample, and the peripheral blood mononuclear cells from that sample were used for TCR beta sequencing. The Qiagen DNeasy Blood Extraction Kit was used to extract genomic DNA from the blood cell samples. To note about this clone: It lacks a known antigen. No base qualities exist here, and no much larger clone lies one base off it.

The receptor's source is a man between 25 and 39 years old in good health and CMV-seropositive. The rearrangement joined TRBV9 to TRBJ1-1; no D segment can be confidently identified. The specimen was PBMCs. For the CDR3, the sequence is CASSVTGRMDTEAFF. The DNA sequence is as follows: TGTGCCAGCAGCGTAACGGGGAGGATGGACACTGAAGCTTTCTTT. The full variable domain, with segments outside the CDR3 supplied by the reference TRBV9 and TRBJ1-1 proteins, appears as DSGVTQTPKHLITATGQRVTLRCSPRSGDLSVYWYQQSLDQGLQFLIQYYNGEERAKGNILERFSAQQFPDLHSELNLSSLELGDSALYFCASSVTGRMDTEAFFGQGTRLTVV.